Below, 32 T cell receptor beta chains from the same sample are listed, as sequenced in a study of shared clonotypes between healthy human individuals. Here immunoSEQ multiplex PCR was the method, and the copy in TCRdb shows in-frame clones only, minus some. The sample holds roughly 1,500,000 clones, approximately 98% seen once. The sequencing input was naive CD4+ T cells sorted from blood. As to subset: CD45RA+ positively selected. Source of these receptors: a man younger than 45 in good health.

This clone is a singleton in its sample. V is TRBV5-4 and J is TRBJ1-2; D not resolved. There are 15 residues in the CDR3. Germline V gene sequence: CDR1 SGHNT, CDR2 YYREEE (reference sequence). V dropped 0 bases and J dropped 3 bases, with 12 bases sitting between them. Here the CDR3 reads CASSLEGRDYYGYTF. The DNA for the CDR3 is TGTGCCAGCAGCTTGGAAGGCCGAGACTACTATGGCTACACCTTC.

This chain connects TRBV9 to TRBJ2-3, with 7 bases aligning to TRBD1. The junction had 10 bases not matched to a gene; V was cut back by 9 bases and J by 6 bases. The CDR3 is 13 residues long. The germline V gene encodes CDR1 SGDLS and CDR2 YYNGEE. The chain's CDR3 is CATNELGGDTQYF. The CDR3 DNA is TGTGCCACCAACGAGTTAGGGGGCGATACGCAGTATTTT.

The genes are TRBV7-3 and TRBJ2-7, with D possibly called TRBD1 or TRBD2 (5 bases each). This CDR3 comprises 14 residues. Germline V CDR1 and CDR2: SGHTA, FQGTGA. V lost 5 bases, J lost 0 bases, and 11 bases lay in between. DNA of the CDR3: TGTGCCAGCAGCACGGGACCGAACTCCTACGAGCAGTACTTC. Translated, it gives CASSTGPNSYEQYF.

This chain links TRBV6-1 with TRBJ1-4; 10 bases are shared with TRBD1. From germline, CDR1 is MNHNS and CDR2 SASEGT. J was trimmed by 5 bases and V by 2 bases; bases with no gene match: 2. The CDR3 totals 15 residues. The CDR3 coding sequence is TGTGCCAGCAGTGAACTGGGACAGGGGAATGAAAAACTGTTTTTT. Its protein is CASSELGQGNEKLFF.

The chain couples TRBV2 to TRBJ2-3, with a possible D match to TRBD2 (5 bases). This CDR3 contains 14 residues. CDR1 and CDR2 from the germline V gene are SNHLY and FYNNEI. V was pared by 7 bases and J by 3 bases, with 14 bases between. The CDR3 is CASTLAAWTDTQYF. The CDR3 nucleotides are TGTGCCAGCACCCTAGCAGCCTGGACAGATACGCAGTATTTT.

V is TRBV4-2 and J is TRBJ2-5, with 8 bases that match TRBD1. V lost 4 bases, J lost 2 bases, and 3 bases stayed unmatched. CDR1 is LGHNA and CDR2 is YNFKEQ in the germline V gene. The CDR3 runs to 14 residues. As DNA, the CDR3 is TGTGCCAGCAGCCGGACAGGGAGACAAGAGACCCAGTACTTC. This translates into CASSRTGRQETQYF.

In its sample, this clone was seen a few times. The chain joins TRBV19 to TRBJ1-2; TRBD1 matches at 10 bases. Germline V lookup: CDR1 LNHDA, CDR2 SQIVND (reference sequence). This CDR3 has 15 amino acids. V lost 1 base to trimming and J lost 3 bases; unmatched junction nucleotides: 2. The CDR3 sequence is CASSIAGQGDYGYTF. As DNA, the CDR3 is TGTGCCAGTAGTATAGCAGGACAGGGGGACTATGGCTACACCTTC.

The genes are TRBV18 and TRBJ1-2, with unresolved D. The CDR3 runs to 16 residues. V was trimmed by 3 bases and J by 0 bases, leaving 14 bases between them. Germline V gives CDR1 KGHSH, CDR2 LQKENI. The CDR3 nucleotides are TGTGCCAGCTCACCGACAATTAGAGGGTCTAACTATGGCTACACCTTC. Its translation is CASSPTIRGSNYGYTF.

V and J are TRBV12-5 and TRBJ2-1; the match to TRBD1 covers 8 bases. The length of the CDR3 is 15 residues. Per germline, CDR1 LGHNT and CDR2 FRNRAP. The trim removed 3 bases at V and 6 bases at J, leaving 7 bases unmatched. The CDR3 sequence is CASGFWTGNGNEQFF. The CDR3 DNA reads TGTGCTAGTGGTTTCTGGACAGGGAACGGCAATGAGCAGTTCTTC. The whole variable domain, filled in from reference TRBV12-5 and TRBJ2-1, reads DARVTQTPRHKVTEMGQEVTMRCQPILGHNTVFWYRQTMMQGLELLAYFRNRAPLDDSGMPKDRFSAEMPDATLATLKIQPSEPRDSAVYFCASGFWTGNGNEQFFGPGTRLTVL.

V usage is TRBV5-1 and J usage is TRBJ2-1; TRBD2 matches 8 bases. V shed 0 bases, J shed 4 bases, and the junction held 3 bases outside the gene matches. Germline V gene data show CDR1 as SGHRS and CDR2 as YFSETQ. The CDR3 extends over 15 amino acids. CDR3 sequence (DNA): TGCGCCAGCAGCTTGGCCATAGCGGGGTACAATGAGCAGTTCTTC. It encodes CASSLAIAGYNEQFF.

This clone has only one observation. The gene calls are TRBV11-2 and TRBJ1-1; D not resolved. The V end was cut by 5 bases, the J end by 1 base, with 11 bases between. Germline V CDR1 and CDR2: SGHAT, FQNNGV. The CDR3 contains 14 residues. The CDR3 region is CASSLMTPNTEAFF. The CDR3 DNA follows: TGTGCCAGCAGCCTCATGACCCCGAACACTGAAGCTTTCTTT.

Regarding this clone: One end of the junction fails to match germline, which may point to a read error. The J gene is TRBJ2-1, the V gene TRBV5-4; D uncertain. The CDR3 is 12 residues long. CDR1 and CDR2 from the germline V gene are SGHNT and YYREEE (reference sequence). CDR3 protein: CASSPNYDEQFF. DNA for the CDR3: TGTGCCAGCAGCCCCAACTACGATGAGCAGTTCTTC.

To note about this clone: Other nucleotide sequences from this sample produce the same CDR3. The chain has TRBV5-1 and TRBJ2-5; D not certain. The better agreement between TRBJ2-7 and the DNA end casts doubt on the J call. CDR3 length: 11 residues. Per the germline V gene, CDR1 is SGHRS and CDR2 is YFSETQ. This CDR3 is CASSSSYEQYF. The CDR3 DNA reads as TGCGCCAGCAGCTCGAGCTACGAGCAGTACTTC.

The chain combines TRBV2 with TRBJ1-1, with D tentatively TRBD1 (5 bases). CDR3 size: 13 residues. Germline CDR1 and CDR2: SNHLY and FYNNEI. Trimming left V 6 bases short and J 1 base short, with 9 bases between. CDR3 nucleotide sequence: TGTGCCAGCAGCCAAACAGGGAACACTGAAGCTTTCTTT. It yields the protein CASSQTGNTEAFF.

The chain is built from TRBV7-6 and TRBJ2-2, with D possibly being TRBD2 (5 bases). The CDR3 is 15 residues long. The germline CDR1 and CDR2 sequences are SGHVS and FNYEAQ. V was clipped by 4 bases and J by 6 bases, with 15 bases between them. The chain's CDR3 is CASSSLASSPGELFF. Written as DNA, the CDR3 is TGTGCCAGCAGCTCCCTAGCTTCCTCCCCCGGGGAGCTGTTTTTT. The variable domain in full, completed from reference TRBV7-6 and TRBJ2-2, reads GAGVSQSPRYKVTKRGQDVALRCDPISGHVSLYWYRQALGQGPEFLTYFNYEAQQDKSGLPNDRFSAERPEGSISTLTIQRTEQRDSAMYRCASSSLASSPGELFFGEGSRLTVL.

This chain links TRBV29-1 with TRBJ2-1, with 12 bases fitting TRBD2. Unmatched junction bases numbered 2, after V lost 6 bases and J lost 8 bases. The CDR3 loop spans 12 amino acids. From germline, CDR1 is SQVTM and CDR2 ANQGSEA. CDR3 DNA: TGCAGCGTCTCTAGCGGGAGGGATGAGCAGTTCTTC. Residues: CSVSSGRDEQFF.

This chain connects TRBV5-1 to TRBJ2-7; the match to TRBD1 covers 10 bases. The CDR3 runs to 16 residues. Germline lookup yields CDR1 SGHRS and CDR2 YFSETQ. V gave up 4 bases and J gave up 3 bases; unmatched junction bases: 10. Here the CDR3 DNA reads TGCGCCAGCAGCCTTCCCCTGGGACAGGGGAACTACGAGCAGTACTTC. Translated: CASSLPLGQGNYEQYF.

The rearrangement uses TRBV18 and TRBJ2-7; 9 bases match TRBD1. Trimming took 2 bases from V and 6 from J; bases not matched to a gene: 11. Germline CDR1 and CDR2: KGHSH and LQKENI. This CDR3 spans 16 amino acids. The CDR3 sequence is CASSPAGGTGSSEQYF. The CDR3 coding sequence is TGTGCCAGCTCACCAGCGGGTGGGACAGGGAGCTCCGAGCAGTACTTC.

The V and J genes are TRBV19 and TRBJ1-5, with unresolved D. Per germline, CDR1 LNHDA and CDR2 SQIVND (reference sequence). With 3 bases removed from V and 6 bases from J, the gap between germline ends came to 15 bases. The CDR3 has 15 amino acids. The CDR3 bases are TGTGCCAGTAGTATCCGGGCTCGGGAGGGTCAGCCCCAGCATTTT. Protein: CASSIRAREGQPQHF.

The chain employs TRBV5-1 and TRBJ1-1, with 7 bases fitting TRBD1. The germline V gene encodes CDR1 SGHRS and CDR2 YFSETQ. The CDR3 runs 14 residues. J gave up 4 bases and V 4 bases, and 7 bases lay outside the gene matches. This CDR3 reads CASSPRQGVTEAFF. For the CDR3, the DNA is TGCGCCAGCAGCCCCAGACAGGGTGTCACTGAAGCTTTCTTT.

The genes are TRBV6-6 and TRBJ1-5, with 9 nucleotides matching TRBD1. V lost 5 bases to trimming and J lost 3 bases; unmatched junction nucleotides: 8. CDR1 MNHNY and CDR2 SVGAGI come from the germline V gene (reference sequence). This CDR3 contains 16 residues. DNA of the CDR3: TGTGCCAGCAGTAGTGGGACAGGGCGACTCAATCAGCCCCAGCATTTT. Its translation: CASSSGTGRLNQPQHF.

The CDR3 sequence: CASSISGQPNYGYTF. CDR3 bases: TGTGCCAGTAGTATCTCGGGACAGCCTAACTATGGCTACACCTTC. The J gene is TRBJ1-2, the V gene TRBV19; 7 positions agree with TRBD1. V was pared by 3 bases and J by 0 bases, with 4 bases of the junction left unmatched. Germline values: CDR1 LNHDA, CDR2 SQIVND (reference sequence). This CDR3 has 15 amino acids. Looking up the rest from reference TRBV19 and TRBJ1-2 gives the full variable domain: DGGITQSPKYLFRKEGQNVTLSCEQNLNHDAMYWYRQDPGQGLRLIYYSQIVNDFQKGDIAEGYSVSREKKESFPLTVTSAQKNPTAFYLCASSISGQPNYGYTFGSGTRLTVV.

CDR3 sequence reads: CASSLDRVDGQPQHF. In nucleotides, the CDR3 is TGTGCCAGCAGCTTAGACAGGGTCGACGGCCAGCCCCAGCATTTT. The rearrangement uses TRBV7-2 and TRBJ1-5; maybe TRBD1 (6 bases). This CDR3 has 15 residues. From germline, CDR1 is SGHTA and CDR2 FQGNSA. V was shortened by 1 base and J by 7 bases, with 14 bases between the two germline ends. Variable domain in full (rest from reference TRBV7-2 and TRBJ1-5): GAGVSQSPSNKVTEKGKDVELRCDPISGHTALYWYRQSLGQGLEFLIYFQGNSAPDKSGLPSDRFSAERTGGSVSTLTIQRTQQEDSAVYLCASSLDRVDGQPQHFGDGTRLSIL.

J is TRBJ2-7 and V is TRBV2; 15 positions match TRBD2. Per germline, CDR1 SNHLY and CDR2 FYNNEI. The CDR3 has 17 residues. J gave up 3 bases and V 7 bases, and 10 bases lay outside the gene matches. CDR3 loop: CASTRTSGRAKVYEQYF. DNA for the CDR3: TGTGCCAGCACTCGGACTAGCGGGAGGGCTAAGGTCTACGAGCAGTACTTC. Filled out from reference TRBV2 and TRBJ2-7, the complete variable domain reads EPEVTQTPSHQVTQMGQEVILRCVPISNHLYFYWYRQILGQKVEFLVSFYNNEISEKSEIFDDQFSVERPDGSNFTLKIRSTKLEDSAMYFCASTRTSGRAKVYEQYFGPGTRLTVT.

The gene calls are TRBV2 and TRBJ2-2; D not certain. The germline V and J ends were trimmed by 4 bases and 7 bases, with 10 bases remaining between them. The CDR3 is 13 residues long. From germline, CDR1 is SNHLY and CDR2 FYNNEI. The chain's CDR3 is CASSVSRIGELFF. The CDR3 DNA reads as TGTGCCAGCAGTGTATCGAGGATCGGGGAGCTGTTTTTT.

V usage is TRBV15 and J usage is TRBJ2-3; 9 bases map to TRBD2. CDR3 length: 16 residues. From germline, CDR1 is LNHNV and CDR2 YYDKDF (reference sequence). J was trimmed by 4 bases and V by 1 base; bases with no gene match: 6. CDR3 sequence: CATSRGGGRASDTQYF. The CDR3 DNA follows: TGTGCCACCAGCAGAGGCGGCGGGAGGGCCTCAGATACGCAGTATTTT.

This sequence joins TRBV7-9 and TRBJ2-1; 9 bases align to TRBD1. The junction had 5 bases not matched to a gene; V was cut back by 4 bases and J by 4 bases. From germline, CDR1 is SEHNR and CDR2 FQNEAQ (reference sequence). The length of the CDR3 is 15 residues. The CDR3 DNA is TGTGCCAGCAGCTCCGGGACAGGGTCTTACAATGAGCAGTTCTTC. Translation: CASSSGTGSYNEQFF. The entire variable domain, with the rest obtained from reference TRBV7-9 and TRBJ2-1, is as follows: DTGVSQNPRHKITKRGQNVTFRCDPISEHNRLYWYRQTLGQGPEFLTYFQNEAQLEKSRLLSDRFSAERPKGSFSTLEIQRTEQGDSAMYLCASSSGTGSYNEQFFGPGTRLTVL.

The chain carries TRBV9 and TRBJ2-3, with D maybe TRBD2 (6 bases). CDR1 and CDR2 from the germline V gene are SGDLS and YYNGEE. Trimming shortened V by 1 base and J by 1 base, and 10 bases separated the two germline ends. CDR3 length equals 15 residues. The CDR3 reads CASSVRRGGTDTQYF. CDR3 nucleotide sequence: TGTGCCAGCAGCGTACGGCGGGGCGGCACAGATACGCAGTATTTT.

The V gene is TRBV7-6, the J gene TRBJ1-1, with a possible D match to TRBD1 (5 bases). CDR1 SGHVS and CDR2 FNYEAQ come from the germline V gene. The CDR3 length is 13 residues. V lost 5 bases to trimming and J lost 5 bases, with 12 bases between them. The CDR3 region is CASSLWRGTEAFF. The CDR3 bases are TGTGCCAGCAGCCTCTGGAGGGGAACTGAAGCTTTCTTT.

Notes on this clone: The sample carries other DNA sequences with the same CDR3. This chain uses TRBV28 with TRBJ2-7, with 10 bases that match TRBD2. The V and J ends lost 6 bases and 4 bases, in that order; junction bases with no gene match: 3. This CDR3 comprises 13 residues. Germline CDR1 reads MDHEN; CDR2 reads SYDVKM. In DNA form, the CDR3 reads TGTGCCAGCAGGCCTAGCGGGAGTTACGAGCAGTACTTC. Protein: CASRPSGSYEQYF.

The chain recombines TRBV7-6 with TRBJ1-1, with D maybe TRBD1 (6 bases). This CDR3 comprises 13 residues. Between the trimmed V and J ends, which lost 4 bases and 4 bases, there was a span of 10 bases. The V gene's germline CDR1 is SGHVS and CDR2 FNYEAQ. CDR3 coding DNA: TGTGCCAGCAGCTCAAAAGGGGGCACTGAAGCTTTCTTT. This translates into CASSSKGGTEAFF.

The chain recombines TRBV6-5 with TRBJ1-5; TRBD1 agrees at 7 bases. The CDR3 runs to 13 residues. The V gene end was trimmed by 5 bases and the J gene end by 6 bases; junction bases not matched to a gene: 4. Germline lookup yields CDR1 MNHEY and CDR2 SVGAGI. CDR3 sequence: CASSNRGGQPQHF. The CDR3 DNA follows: TGTGCCAGCAGTAACAGGGGAGGTCAGCCCCAGCATTTT.